Shown below are 25 T cell receptor beta chains from a single sample sequenced in a study of cytomegalovirus exposure and HLA in healthy donors. The PCR ran on 60 Vbeta and 13 Jbeta primers. TCRdb's table, derived via immunoSEQ multiplex PCR, lists solely in-frame clones and lacks some. The sample holds about 180,000 clones; more than 75% are singletons and the top ten take 1.5% to 1.9%. The sequenced material came from PBMCs. The receptors here all came from a man aged 35-49 years in good health and CMV-seronegative.

This chain links TRBV10-1 with TRBJ2-4; 9 bases match TRBD1. The CDR3 runs 15 residues. Germline-derived CDR1 and CDR2 are WNHNN and SYGVQD (reference sequence). The J segment lost 1 base and the V segment lost 2 bases, leaving 0 bases of the junction unmatched. CDR3 loop: CASSEGQGAKNIQYF. The CDR3 DNA follows: TGCGCCAGCAGTGAGGGACAGGGGGCCAAAAACATTCAGTACTTC.

The chain uses TRBV4-1 and TRBJ2-1; TRBD1 agrees at 7 bases. Looked up from germline, CDR1 is MGHRA and CDR2 is YSYEKL. The CDR3 loop spans 15 amino acids. The V and J ends lost 0 bases and 4 bases, in that order; junction bases with no gene match: 3. CDR3 nucleotides: TGCGCCAGCAGCCAAGAGGGACAGCCTTACAATGAGCAGTTCTTC. It is translated as CASSQEGQPYNEQFF.

The J gene is TRBJ2-2, the V gene TRBV6-1; D remains ambiguous. V shed 3 bases and J shed 7 bases, with 9 bases lying between them. This CDR3 is built from 13 residues. The germline gives CDR1 MNHNS, CDR2 SASEGT. CDR3 sequence reads: CASSEVRVGELFF. In nucleotides, the CDR3 is TGTGCCAGCAGTGAGGTCCGAGTCGGGGAGCTGTTTTTT.

This chain uses TRBV15 with TRBJ2-1; D possibly corresponds to TRBD2 (5 bases). Trimming took 0 bases from V and 10 from J, leaving 13 bases between them. Germline assignment: CDR1 LNHNV and CDR2 YYDKDF (reference sequence). The CDR3 spans 14 residues. Written as DNA, the CDR3 is TGTGCCACCAGCAGAGATCAGGAGGCGGGCGAGCAGTTCTTC. Translation gives CATSRDQEAGEQFF.

The chain joins TRBV28 to TRBJ1-5, with D maybe TRBD1 (6 bases). The CDR3 is 16 amino acids. The V end was cut by 1 base, the J end by 5 bases, with 15 bases between. Germline V gene sequence: CDR1 MDHEN, CDR2 SYDVKM. CDR3 in DNA: TGTGCCAGCAGTTTATACGATGGGACATACCATCAGCCCCAGCATTTT. Its protein is CASSLYDGTYHQPQHF.

The rearrangement links TRBV29-1 to TRBJ1-2; D ambiguous. CDR3 length: 15 residues. Trimming took off 0 bases at V and 6 bases at J, with 17 bases between the two ends. Germline CDR1 is SQVTM and CDR2 is ANQGSEA. The CDR3 is CSVEDLQAEVDGYTF. For the CDR3, the DNA is TGCAGCGTTGAAGATCTTCAGGCCGAAGTAGATGGCTACACCTTC.

The chain recombines TRBV4-3 with TRBJ2-3; no clear D gene. The CDR3 spans 14 residues. V was clipped by 0 bases and J by 1 base, with 5 bases between them. Looked up from germline, CDR1 is LGHNA and CDR2 is YSLEER. The CDR3 spells CASSQEPGTDTQYF. In nucleotides, the CDR3 is TGCGCCAGCAGCCAAGAGCCAGGCACAGATACGCAGTATTTT.

In this sample, this clone turned up a few times. The chain combines TRBV21-1 with TRBJ2-4; the table's TRBD2 call for D was not verified on the DNA. TRBV21-1 is a recognized pseudogene. This CDR3 is 17 amino acids long. The CDR3 nucleotides are TGTGCCAGCAGCACAGAGGGCCGACTTTTGATCAAAAACATTCAGTACTTC. It translates to CASSTEGRLLIKNIQYF.

The rearrangement links TRBV5-6 to TRBJ1-1; D not certain. Trimming stripped 2 bases from V and 2 bases from J, with 7 bases between. This CDR3 has 13 residues. The germline gives CDR1 SGHDT, CDR2 YYEEEE. The CDR3 DNA sequence: TGTGCCAGCAGCTTTTTATCTAACACTGAAGCTTTCTTT. Amino acids: CASSFLSNTEAFF. Variable domain in full (rest from reference TRBV5-6 and TRBJ1-1): DAGVTQSPTHLIKTRGQQVTLRCSPKSGHDTVSWYQQALGQGPQFIFQYYEEEERQRGNFPDRFSGHQFPNYSSELNVNALLLGDSALYLCASSFLSNTEAFFGQGTRLTVV.

The V and J genes are TRBV28 and TRBJ1-2; 8 bases are a match to TRBD1. J lost 4 bases, V lost 6 bases, and 10 bases had no gene match. There are 15 residues in the CDR3. Germline CDR1 is MDHEN and CDR2 is SYDVKM. Here the CDR3 reads CASRTGGEGGYGYTF. The DNA for the CDR3 is TGTGCCAGCAGAACAGGGGGTGAAGGGGGCTATGGCTACACCTTC.

The chain uses TRBV19 and TRBJ1-2, with 10 bases matching TRBD1. CDR1 and CDR2 (germline): LNHDA, SQIVND (reference sequence). The CDR3 totals 15 residues. The trim removed 3 bases at V and 7 bases at J, leaving 8 bases unmatched. The CDR3 coding sequence is TGTGCCAGTAGTATCTTCGGACAGGGGGTCGTTGGCTACACCTTC. Its translation is CASSIFGQGVVGYTF.

The chain is built from TRBV5-6 and TRBJ1-4; D unclear. Trimming shortened V by 1 base and J by 8 bases, and 12 bases separated the two germline ends. The CDR3 consists of 14 residues. Germline-derived CDR1 and CDR2 are SGHDT and YYEEEE. The CDR3 reads CASSLSGEHEKLFF. In nucleotides, the CDR3 is TGTGCCAGCAGCTTGTCCGGGGAGCACGAAAAACTGTTTTTT. Together with reference TRBV5-6 and TRBJ1-4, the CDR3 gives the full variable domain: DAGVTQSPTHLIKTRGQQVTLRCSPKSGHDTVSWYQQALGQGPQFIFQYYEEEERQRGNFPDRFSGHQFPNYSSELNVNALLLGDSALYLCASSLSGEHEKLFFGSGTQLSVL.

Relative to its sample, this clone is medium-sized (0.01 to 0.1%). This sequence joins TRBV7-8 and TRBJ1-2, with D hard to call. The germline gives CDR1 SGHVS, CDR2 FQNEAQ. V lost 1 base and J lost 4, with 7 bases in between. This CDR3 region has 13 residues. The DNA of the CDR3 is TGTGCCAGCAGCTTAGGGGCTGTCTATGGCTACACCTTC. Its protein is CASSLGAVYGYTF.

The gene calls are TRBV27 and TRBJ2-2; the D gene is possibly TRBD2 (5 bases). The germline V gene has CDR1 MNHEY and CDR2 SMNVEV (reference sequence). V gave up 7 bases and J gave up 7 bases, with 16 bases separating them. The CDR3 has 14 amino acids. CDR3 residues: CASTLSNGGGELFF. CDR3 sequence (DNA): TGTGCCAGCACCCTCTCTAATGGAGGCGGGGAGCTGTTTTTT.

The V gene is TRBV18, the J gene TRBJ2-2, with a possible D match to TRBD1 (6 bases). CDR1 and CDR2 from the germline V gene are KGHSH and LQKENI. The CDR3 is 15 residues long. Trimming shortened V by 6 bases and J by 6 bases, and 17 bases separated the two germline ends. CDR3 DNA sequence: TGTGCCAGCTCCGCAACCGAATACAGGGCCGGGGAGCTGTTTTTT. This translates into CASSATEYRAGELFF.

This chain links TRBV5-1 with TRBJ1-3; D possibly corresponds to TRBD1 (6 bases). The ends were cut back, 4 bases at V and 1 base at J, with 12 bases in the middle. Looked up from germline, CDR1 is SGHRS and CDR2 is YFSETQ. The CDR3 is 15 residues long. CDR3 DNA sequence: TGCGCCAGCAGCGTCGCAGGGGAGTCTGGAAACACCATATATTTT. Amino acids: CASSVAGESGNTIYF.

The rearrangement uses TRBV6-1 and TRBJ1-1; the D is unclear. Trimming cost V 3 bases and J 11 bases, with 19 bases left between them. Germline-derived CDR1 and CDR2 are MNHNS and SASEGT. The CDR3 spans 14 residues. This chain's CDR3 is CASSEVPLAREAFF. CDR3 bases: TGTGCCAGCAGTGAGGTTCCTTTAGCCCGGGAGGCTTTCTTT.

This clone was detected once. The chain couples TRBV11-2 to TRBJ2-3, with TRBD2 identical over 12 bases. The CDR3 totals 17 residues. Germline V gives CDR1 SGHAT, CDR2 FQNNGV. The V and J ends lost 5 bases and 0 bases, in that order; junction bases with no gene match: 6. The CDR3 DNA reads TGTGCCAGCAGCACTAGCGGGGGGACCTCTAGCACAGATACGCAGTATTTT. It is translated as CASSTSGGTSSTDTQYF.

This clone was found once. The CDR3 protein is CASSLETGDQPQHF. CDR3 sequence (DNA): TGCGCCAGCAGCCTAGAGACAGGGGACCAGCCCCAGCATTTT. The genes are TRBV4-1 and TRBJ1-5; 8 nucleotides agree with TRBD1. The germline gives CDR1 MGHRA, CDR2 YSYEKL. Trimming removed 4 bases from V and 7 bases from J; junction bases left unmatched: 6. The CDR3 extends over 14 amino acids.

V is TRBV5-1 and J is TRBJ2-2; D is ambiguous. The CDR3 length is 15 residues. Between the trimmed V and J ends, which lost 4 bases and 0 bases, there was a span of 10 bases. CDR1 and CDR2 (germline): SGHRS, YFSETQ. The CDR3 here is CASSPQDPNTGELFF. Here the CDR3 DNA reads TGCGCCAGCAGCCCCCAGGATCCGAACACCGGGGAGCTGTTTTTT.

This clone was seen a single time. This sequence joins TRBV5-4 and TRBJ1-2; D is undetermined. This CDR3 has 16 amino acids. V dropped 4 bases and J dropped 0 bases, with 16 bases sitting between them. CDR1 is SGHNT, CDR2 YYREEE, per germline (reference sequence). The CDR3 sequence: CASSPGGIPSNYGYTF. In DNA form, the CDR3 reads TGTGCCAGCAGCCCGGGAGGAATCCCTTCTAACTATGGCTACACCTTC.

The chain recombines TRBV11-3 with TRBJ1-1; 7 positions agree with TRBD1. J was trimmed by 7 bases and V by 3 bases; bases with no gene match: 5. This CDR3 is built from 13 residues. From germline, CDR1 is SGHNT and CDR2 YENEEA. CDR3 loop: CASSFSGTDEAFF. DNA of the CDR3: TGTGCCAGCAGCTTTAGCGGGACAGATGAAGCTTTCTTT.

The chain combines TRBV28 with TRBJ2-5, with 8 bases identical to TRBD2. The CDR3 sequence is 15 residues long. Losses at the gene ends were 4 bases for V and 5 bases for J; bases not matched to a gene: 9. From germline, CDR1 is MDHEN and CDR2 SYDVKM. For the CDR3, the DNA is TGTGCCAGCAGTTCCAGACCGGGGGGGAGGGAGACCCAGTACTTC. Translation: CASSSRPGGRETQYF.

This clone was seen only once. The CDR3 spells CASSLTPWRESWFYEQYF. CDR3 nucleotide sequence: TGTGCCAGCAGCTTAACGCCGTGGAGGGAGTCGTGGTTCTACGAGCAGTACTTC. This chain uses TRBV7-3 with TRBJ2-7, with D perhaps TRBD2 (6 bases). The CDR3 is made up of 18 amino acids. V was pared by 0 bases and J by 3 bases, with 21 bases between. Germline V lookup: CDR1 SGHTA, CDR2 FQGTGA.

V is TRBV15 and J is TRBJ1-1; D may be TRBD1 (5 bases). The germline CDR1 and CDR2 sequences are LNHNV and YYDKDF (reference sequence). This CDR3 contains 15 residues. V lost 0 bases to trimming and J lost 4 bases, with 12 bases between them. CDR3 coding DNA: TGTGCCACCAGCAGAGATGGGGGGGTTCGCACTGAAGCTTTCTTT. This encodes CATSRDGGVRTEAFF.